The subject of this entry is one T cell receptor (beta chain). Data came from immunoSEQ multiplex PCR; TCRdb stores just in-frame clones and leaves some out. The repertoire holds about 71,000 clones, with around 94% as singletons. The source of the sample is a study of OX40 agonist ivuxolimab in advanced cancers. Overall study context: People who had prior anti-PD-1, anti-PD-L1 or anti-CTLA-4 therapy could take part, and roughly 44% had some. Partial responses were achieved by three patients, one with hepatocellular carcinoma and two with cutaneous melanoma.

The trim removed 5 bases at V and 4 bases at J, leaving 2 bases unmatched. CDR1 is MNHEY, CDR2 SMNVEV, per germline (reference sequence). The CDR3 is 13 amino acids. The rearrangement joins TRBV27 to TRBJ2-3, with 8 bases fitting TRBD1. The source of this sequence is an adult with an advanced solid tumor such as melanoma, head and neck, liver or kidney cancer. Sequences were derived from CD4+ or CD8+ T cells sorted from blood, sampled in a trial of the OX40 agonist ivuxolimab. CDR3 protein: CASSHRGADTQYF. CDR3 coding DNA: TGTGCCAGCAGTCACAGGGGGGCAGATACGCAGTATTTT.